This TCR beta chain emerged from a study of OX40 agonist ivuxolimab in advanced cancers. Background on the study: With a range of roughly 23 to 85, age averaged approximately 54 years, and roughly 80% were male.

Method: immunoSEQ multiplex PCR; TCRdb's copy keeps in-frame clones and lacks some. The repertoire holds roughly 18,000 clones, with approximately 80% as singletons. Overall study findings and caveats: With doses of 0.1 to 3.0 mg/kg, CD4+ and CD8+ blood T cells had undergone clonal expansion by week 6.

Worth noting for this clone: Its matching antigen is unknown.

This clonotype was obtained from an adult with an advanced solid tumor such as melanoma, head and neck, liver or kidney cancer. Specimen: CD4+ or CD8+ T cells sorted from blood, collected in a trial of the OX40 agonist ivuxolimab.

CDR3 loop: CAWNRRGGRNEQFF. The CDR3 nucleotides read TGTGCCTGGAACCGCAGGGGGGGTAGGAATGAGCAGTTCTTC. The chain is built from TRBV30 and TRBJ2-1, with D perhaps assigned TRBD1 or TRBD2 (7 bases each). The length of the CDR3 is 14 residues. The V gene lost 4 bases and the J gene lost 7 bases, with 17 bases spanning the gap. CDR1 is GTSNPN and CDR2 is SVGIG in the germline V gene (reference sequence).